The T cell receptor (beta chain) described here comes from a study of cytomegalovirus exposure and HLA in healthy donors. Note on this clone: The junction shows a germline mismatch at one end, possibly a read error.

This PCR relied on a set of 60 Vbeta primers and 13 Jbeta primers. Produced via immunoSEQ multiplex PCR; TCRdb's table is partial and in-frame only. Found here are hundreds of thousands of clones, 78% of them singletons; the top ten hold 3.8%. There are 14 residues in the CDR3. The germline CDR1 and CDR2 sequences are SGHVS and FQNEAQ. V gene TRBV7-8 combines with J gene TRBJ2-1; unclear D gene. The TCR originated in a male donor in good health and CMV-seronegative. Source material: PBMCs. The CDR3 coding sequence is TGTGCCAGCAGCTTAGTCCGTCCGCGCGGCGAGCAGCTCTTC. Its protein product is CASSLVRPRGEQLF.